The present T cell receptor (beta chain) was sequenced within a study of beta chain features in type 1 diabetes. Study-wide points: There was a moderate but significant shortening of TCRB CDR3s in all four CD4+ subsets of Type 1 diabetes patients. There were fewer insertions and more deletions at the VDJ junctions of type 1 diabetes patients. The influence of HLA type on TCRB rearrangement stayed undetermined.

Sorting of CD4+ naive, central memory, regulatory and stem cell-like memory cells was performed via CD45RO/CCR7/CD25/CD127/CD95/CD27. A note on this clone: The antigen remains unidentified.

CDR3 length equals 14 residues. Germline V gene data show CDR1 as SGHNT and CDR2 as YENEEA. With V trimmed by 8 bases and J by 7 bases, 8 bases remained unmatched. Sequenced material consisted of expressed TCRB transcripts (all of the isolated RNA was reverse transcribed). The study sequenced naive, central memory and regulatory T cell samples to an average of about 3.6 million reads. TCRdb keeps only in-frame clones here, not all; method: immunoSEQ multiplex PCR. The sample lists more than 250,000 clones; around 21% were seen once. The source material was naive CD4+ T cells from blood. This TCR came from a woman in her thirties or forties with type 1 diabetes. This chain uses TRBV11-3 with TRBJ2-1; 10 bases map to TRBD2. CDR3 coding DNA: TGTGCCAGCTCACCGGGACTAGCGTTGAATGAGCAGTTCTTC. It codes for CASSPGLALNEQFF. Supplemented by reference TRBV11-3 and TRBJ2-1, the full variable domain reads EAGVVQSPRYKIIEKKQPVAFWCNPISGHNTLYWYLQNLGQGPELLIRYENEEAVDDSQLPKDRFSAERLKGVDSTLKIQPAELGDSAVYLCASSPGLALNEQFFGPGTRLTVL.